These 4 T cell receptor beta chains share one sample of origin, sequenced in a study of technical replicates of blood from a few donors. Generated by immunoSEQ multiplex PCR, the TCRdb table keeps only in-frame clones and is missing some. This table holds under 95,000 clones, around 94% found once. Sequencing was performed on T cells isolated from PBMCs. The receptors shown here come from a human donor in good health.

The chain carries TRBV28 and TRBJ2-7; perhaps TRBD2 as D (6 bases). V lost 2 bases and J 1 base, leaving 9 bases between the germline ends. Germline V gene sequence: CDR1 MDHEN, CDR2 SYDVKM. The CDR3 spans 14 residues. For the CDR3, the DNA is TGTGCCAGCAGTTTAGTCGGGAGATCCTACGAGCAGTACTTC. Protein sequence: CASSLVGRSYEQYF.

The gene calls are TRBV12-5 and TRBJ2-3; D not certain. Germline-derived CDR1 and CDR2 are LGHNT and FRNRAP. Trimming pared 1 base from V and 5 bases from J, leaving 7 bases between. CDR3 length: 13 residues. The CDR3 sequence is CASGLGLLDTQYF. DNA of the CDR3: TGTGCTAGTGGTTTGGGCCTATTAGATACGCAGTATTTT.

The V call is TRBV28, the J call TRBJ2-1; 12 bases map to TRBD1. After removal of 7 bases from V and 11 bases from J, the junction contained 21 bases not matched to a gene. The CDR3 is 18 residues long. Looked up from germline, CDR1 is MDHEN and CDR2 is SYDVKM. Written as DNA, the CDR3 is TGTGCCAGCAATAGAAGGGATGGCCGGGACAGGGGGCGGACGAAGCAGTTCTTC. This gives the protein CASNRRDGRDRGRTKQFF.

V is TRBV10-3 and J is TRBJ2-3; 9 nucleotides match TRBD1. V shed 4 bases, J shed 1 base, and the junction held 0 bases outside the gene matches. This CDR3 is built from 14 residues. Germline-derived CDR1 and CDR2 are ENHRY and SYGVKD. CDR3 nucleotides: TGTGCCATCAGTGGGGACAGGGGCACAGATACGCAGTATTTT. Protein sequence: CAISGDRGTDTQYF.